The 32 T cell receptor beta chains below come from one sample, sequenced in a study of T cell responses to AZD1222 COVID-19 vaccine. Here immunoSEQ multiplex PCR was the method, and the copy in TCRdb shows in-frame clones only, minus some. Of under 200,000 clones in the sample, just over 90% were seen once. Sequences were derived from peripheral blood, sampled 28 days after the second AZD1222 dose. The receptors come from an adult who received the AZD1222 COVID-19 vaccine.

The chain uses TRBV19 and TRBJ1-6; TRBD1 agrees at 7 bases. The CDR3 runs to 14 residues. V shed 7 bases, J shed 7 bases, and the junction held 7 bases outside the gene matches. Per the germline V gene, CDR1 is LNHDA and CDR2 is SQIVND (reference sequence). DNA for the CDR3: TGTGCCAGTACTTCTACAGGGGACAATTCACCCCTCCACTTT. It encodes CASTSTGDNSPLHF.

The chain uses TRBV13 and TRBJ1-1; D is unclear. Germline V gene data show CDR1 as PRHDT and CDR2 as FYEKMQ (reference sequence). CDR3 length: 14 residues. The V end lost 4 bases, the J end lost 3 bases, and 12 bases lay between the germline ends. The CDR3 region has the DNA TGTGCCAGCAGCTCGGCACCGGGCGACACTGAAGCTTTCTTT. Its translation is CASSSAPGDTEAFF.

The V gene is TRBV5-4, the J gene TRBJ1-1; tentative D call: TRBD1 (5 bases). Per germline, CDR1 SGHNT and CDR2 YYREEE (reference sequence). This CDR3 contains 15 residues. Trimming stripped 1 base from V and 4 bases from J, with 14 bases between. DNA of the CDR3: TGTGCCAGCAGCTTGAATCTGGGGGTTGGCACTGAAGCTTTCTTT. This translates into CASSLNLGVGTEAFF.

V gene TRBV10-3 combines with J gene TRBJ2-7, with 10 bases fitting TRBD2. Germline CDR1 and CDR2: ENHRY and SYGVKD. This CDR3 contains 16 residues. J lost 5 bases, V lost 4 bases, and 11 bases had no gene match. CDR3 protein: CAISVPSGSGVNEQYF. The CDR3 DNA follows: TGTGCCATCAGTGTCCCTAGCGGGAGCGGCGTAAACGAGCAGTACTTC.

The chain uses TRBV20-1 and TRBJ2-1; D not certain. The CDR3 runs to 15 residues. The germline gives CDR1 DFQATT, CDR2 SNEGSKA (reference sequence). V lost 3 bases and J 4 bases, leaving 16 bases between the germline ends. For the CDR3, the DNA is TGCAGTGCTAGTAGGGCCCGTCAAGCTTACAATGAGCAGTTCTTC. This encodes CSASRARQAYNEQFF.

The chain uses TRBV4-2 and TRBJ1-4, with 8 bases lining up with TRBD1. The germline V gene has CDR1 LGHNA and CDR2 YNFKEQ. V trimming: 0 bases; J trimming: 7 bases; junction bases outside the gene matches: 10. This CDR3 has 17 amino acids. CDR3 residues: CASSQDPTGQGSEKLFF. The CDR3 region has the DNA TGTGCCAGCAGCCAAGATCCCACAGGACAGGGATCTGAAAAACTGTTTTTT.

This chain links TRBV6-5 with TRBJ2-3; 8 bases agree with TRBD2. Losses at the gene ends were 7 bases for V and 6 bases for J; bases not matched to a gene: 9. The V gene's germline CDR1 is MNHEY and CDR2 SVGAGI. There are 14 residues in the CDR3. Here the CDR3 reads CASTERGPRDTQYF. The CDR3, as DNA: TGTGCCAGCACCGAGCGGGGGCCCAGGGATACGCAGTATTTT.

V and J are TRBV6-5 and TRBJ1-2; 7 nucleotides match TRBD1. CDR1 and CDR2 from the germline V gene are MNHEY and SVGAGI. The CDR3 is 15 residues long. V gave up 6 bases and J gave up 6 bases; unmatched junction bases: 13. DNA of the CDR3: TGTGCCAGCAGCCCCGACAGGGTCCAAAAGAATGGCTACACCTTC. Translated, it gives CASSPDRVQKNGYTF.

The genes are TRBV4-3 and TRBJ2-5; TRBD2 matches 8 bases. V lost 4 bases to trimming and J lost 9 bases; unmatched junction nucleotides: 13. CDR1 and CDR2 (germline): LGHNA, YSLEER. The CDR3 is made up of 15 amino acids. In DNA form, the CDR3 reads TGCGCCAGCAGCCCGACACGGGCCGGGAGGGAGGCCCAGTACTTC. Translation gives CASSPTRAGREAQYF.

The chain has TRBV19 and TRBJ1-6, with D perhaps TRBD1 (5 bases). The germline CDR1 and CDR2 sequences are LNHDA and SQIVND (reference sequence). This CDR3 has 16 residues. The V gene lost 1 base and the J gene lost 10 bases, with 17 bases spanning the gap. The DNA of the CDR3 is TGTGCCAGTAGTATAGCTTGGGGGGATTCGCAGTCACCCCTCCACTTT. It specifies CASSIAWGDSQSPLHF.

The CDR3 region has the DNA TGTGCCAGCAGCCCTAGGCACAGGGTCCTCCTAAGCATGAACACTGAAGCTTTCTTT. This gives the protein CASSPRHRVLLSMNTEAFF. The chain is built from TRBV7-9 and TRBJ1-1; the D gene is possibly TRBD1 (6 bases). This CDR3 spans 19 amino acids. V lost 5 bases and J lost 0, with 25 bases in between. Per the germline V gene, CDR1 is SEHNR and CDR2 is FQNEAQ (reference sequence).

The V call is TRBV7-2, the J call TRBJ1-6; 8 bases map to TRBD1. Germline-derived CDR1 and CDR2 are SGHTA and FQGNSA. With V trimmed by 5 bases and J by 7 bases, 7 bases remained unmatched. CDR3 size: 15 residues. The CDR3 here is CASSPGTGDNSPLHF. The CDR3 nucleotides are TGTGCCAGCAGCCCAGGGACAGGCGACAATTCACCCCTCCACTTT.

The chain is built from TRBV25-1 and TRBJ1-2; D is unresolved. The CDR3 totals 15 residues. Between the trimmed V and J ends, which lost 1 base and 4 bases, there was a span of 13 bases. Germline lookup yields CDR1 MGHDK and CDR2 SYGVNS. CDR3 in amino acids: CASSELTAFPYGYTF. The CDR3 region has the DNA TGTGCCAGCAGTGAATTAACAGCTTTCCCCTATGGCTACACCTTC.

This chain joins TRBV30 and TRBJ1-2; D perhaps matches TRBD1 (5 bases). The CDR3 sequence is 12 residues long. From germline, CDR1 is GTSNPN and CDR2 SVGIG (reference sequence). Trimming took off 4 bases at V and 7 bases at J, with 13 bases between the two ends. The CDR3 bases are TGTGCCTGGACCCTACCCGGGGGTGGCTACACCTTC. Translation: CAWTLPGGGYTF.

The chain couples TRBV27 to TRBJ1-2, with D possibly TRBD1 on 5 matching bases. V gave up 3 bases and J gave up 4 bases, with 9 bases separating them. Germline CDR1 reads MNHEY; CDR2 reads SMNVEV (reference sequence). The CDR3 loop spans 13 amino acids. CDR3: CASSFGTGYGYTF. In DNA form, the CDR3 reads TGTGCCAGCAGTTTTGGAACAGGCTATGGCTACACCTTC.

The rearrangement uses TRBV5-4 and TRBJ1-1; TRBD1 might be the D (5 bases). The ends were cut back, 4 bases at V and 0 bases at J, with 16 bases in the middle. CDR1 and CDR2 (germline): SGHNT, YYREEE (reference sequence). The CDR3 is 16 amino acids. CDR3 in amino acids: CASSVAREGLNTEAFF. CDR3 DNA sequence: TGTGCCAGCAGCGTAGCAAGGGAGGGGTTGAACACTGAAGCTTTCTTT.

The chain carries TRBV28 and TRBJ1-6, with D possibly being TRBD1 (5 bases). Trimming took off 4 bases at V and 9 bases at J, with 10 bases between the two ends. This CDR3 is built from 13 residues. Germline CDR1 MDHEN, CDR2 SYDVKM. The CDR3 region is CASSSQGSSPLHF. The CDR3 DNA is TGTGCCAGCAGTTCGCAGGGTAGTTCACCCCTCCACTTT. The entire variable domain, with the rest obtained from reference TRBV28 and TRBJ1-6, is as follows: DVKVTQSSRYLVKRTGEKVFLECVQDMDHENMFWYRQDPGLGLRLIYFSYDVKMKEKGDIPEGYSVSREKKERFSLILESASTNQTSMYLCASSSQGSSPLHFGNGTRLTVT.

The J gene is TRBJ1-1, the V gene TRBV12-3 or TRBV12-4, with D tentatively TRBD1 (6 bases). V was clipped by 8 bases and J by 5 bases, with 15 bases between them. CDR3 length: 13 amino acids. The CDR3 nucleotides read TGTGCCAGCGAGGCACAGGGCGGAACTGAAGCTTTCTTT. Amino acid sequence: CASEAQGGTEAFF.

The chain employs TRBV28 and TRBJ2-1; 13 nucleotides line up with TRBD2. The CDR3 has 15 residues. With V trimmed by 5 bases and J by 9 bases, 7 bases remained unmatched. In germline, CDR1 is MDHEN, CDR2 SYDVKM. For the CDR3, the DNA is TGTGCCAGCAGTCCTGGACTAGCGGGAGCTGGTGAGCAGTTCTTC. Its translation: CASSPGLAGAGEQFF.

The CDR3 DNA reads as TGCAGTACGGGGACCAAAGGGATTGAAGCTTTCTTT. This translates into CSTGTKGIEAFF. This chain uses TRBV29-1 with TRBJ1-1; TRBD1 might be the D (5 bases). The germline CDR1 and CDR2 sequences are SQVTM and ANQGSEA. This CDR3 region has 12 residues.

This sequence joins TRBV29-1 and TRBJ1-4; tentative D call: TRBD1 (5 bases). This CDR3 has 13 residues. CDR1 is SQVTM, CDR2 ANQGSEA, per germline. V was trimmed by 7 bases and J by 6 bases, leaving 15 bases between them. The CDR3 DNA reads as TGCAGCGCCGCGGATGGGGCCGATGAAAAACTGTTTTTT. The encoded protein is CSAADGADEKLFF.

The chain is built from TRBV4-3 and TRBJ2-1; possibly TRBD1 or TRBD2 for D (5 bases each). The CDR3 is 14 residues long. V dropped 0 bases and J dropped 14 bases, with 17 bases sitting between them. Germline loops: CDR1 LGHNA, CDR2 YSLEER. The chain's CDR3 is CASSQDEGIKIKFF. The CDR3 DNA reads TGCGCCAGCAGCCAAGATGAGGGGATCAAAATAAAGTTCTTC.

The CDR3, as DNA: TGTGCCAGCAGCTTGGCTGCTTGGGGCTACACCTTC. Encoded protein: CASSLAAWGYTF. The chain is built from TRBV5-8 and TRBJ1-2; D is uncertain. The length of the CDR3 is 12 residues. V lost 0 bases to trimming and J lost 8 bases, with 8 bases between them. The germline V gene has CDR1 SGHTS and CDR2 YDEGEE.

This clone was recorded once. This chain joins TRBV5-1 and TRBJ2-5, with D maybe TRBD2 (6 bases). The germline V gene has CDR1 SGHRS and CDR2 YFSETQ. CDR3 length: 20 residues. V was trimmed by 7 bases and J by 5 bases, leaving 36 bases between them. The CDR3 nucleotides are TGCGCCAGCGGGGAGGTACGGAGCGGGCCCCAGCGTGGGGGTGGCGAGACCCAGTACTTC. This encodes CASGEVRSGPQRGGGETQYF.

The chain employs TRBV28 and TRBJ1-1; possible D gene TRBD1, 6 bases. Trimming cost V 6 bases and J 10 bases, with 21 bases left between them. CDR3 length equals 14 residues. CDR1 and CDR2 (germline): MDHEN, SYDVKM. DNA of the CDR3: TGTGCCAGCAGGGCCGGACAGTTCGGAGCCCCAGCTTTCTTT. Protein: CASRAGQFGAPAFF.

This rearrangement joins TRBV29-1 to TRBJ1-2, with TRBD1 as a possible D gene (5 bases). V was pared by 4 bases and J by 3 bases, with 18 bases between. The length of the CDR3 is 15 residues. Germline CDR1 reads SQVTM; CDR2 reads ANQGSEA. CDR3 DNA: TGCAGCGTTGCGTTACGGGACGCCGCGCACTATGGCTACACCTTC. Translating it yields CSVALRDAAHYGYTF.

The CDR3 coding sequence is TGTGCCAGCAGCCTGCGACAGGGAAGCGATGAGCAGTTCTTC. This translates into CASSLRQGSDEQFF. V and J are TRBV7-9 and TRBJ2-1; 7 bases map to TRBD1. J lost 8 bases, V lost 5 bases, and 9 bases had no gene match. The CDR3 sequence is 14 residues long. Germline V gene lookup returns CDR1 SEHNR and CDR2 FQNEAQ (reference sequence). The complete variable domain, with remaining parts taken from reference TRBV7-9 and TRBJ2-1, reads DTGVSQNPRHKITKRGQNVTFRCDPISEHNRLYWYRQTLGQGPEFLTYFQNEAQLEKSRLLSDRFSAERPKGSFSTLEIQRTEQGDSAMYLCASSLRQGSDEQFFGPGTRLTVL.

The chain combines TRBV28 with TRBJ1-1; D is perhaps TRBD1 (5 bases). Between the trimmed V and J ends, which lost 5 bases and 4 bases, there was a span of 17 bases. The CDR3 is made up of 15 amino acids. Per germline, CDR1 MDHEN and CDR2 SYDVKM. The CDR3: CASSPHTNTGTEAFF. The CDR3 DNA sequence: TGTGCCAGCAGTCCACATACAAATACAGGCACTGAAGCTTTCTTT.

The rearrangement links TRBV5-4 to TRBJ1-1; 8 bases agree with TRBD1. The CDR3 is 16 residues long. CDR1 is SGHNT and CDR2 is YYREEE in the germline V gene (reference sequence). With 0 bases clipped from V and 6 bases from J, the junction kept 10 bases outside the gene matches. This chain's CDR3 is CASSLADDRGYAEAFF. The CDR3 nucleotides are TGTGCCAGCAGCTTGGCGGATGACAGGGGCTATGCTGAAGCTTTCTTT.

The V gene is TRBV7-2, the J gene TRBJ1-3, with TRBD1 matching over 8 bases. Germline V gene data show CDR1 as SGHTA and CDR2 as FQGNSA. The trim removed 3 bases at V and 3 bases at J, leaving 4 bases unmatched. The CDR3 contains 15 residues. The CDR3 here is CASSFLDRGGNTIYF. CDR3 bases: TGTGCCAGCAGCTTTTTAGACAGGGGTGGAAACACCATATATTTT.

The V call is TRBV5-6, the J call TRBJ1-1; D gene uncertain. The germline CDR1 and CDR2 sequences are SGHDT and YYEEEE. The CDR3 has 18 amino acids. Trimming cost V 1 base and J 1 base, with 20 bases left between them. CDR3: CASSLSVYTRLGNTEAFF. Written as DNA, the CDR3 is TGTGCCAGCAGCTTGTCCGTCTATACCAGACTGGGGAACACTGAAGCTTTCTTT.

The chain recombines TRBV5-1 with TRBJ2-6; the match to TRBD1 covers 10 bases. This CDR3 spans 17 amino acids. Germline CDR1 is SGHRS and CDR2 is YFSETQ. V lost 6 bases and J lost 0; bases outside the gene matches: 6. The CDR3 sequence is CASKGTGARSGANVLTF. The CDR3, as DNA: TGCGCCAGCAAAGGGACAGGGGCACGCTCTGGGGCCAACGTCCTGACTTTC.